This paragraph reports one T cell receptor beta chain. Its antigen is unidentified. This specimen belongs to a study of T cells after yellow fever vaccination. Notes on the study in general: Repertoires obtained by FACS sorting could include abundant clonotypes that entered as contaminants from the bulk population. Post-booster samples contained most primary-vaccination clones (nearly 98% CD4, approximately 88% CD8). Clonotype sharing between CD4 and CD8 compartments was small.

TCR cDNA, made by 5'RACE template switching, carried an added universal primer site and UMIs. TCRdb called the 5' RACE reads again in MiXCR, with one record for every CDR3 protein. The sample carries some 500,000 distinct CDR3 sequences, roughly 13% recorded once. Germline CDR1 KGHDR, CDR2 SFDVKD. The CDR3 sequence is 15 residues long. V lost 3 bases, J lost 4 bases, and 3 bases stayed unmatched. This specimen was PBMCs, taken on the day of the yellow fever booster vaccination. The V gene is TRBV24-1, the J gene TRBJ1-1, with 11 bases that match TRBD1. This clonotype was obtained from a young man who received the YFV17D yellow fever vaccine. DNA for the CDR3: TGTGCCACCAGTGATCCCGGGACAGGGGGCACTGAAGCTTTCTTT. Translation: CATSDPGTGGTEAFF.